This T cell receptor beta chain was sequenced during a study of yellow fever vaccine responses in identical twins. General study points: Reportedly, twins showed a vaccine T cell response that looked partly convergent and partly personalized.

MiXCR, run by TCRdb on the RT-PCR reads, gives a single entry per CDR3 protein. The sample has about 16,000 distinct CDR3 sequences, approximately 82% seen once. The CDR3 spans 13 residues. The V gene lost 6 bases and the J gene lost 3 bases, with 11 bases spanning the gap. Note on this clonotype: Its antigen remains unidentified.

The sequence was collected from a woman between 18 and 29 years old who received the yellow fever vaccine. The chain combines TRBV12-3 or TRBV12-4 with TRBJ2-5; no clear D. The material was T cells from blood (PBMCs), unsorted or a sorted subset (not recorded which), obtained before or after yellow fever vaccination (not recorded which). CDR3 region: CASSSTWEETQYF. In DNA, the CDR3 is TGTGCCAGCAGCTCGACTTGGGAAGAGACCCAGTACTTC.